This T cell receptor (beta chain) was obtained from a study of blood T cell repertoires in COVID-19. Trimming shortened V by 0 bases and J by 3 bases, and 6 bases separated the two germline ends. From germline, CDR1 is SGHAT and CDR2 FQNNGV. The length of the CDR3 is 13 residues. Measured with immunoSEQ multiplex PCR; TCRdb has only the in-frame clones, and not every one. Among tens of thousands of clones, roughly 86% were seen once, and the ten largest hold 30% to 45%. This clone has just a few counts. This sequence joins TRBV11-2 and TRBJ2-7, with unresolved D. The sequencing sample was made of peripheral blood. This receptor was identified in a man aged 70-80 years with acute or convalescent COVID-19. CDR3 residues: CASSLELRYEQYF. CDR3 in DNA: TGTGCCAGCAGCTTAGAACTTCGCTACGAGCAGTACTTC.